Below, 3 T cell receptor beta chains from the same sample are listed, as sequenced in a study of Ad26.COV2.S vaccination and SARS-CoV-2 variants. Treatment noted: 15 to 20 received Ad26.COV2.S at low or high dose, single or two shots; 5 received placebo; per-sample allocation not given. Specimens were obtained on day 63 following the first vaccine or placebo injection. Using immunoSEQ multiplex PCR, the repertoire was profiled, and TCRdb retains in-frame clones only, with some absent. The table includes a few hundred thousand clones, roughly 87% detected once. The input for sequencing was peripheral blood, taken in a trial of Ad26.COV2.S vaccine versus placebo. The origin of the receptors is a person between 18 and 59 years old who received the Ad26.COV2.S COVID-19 vaccine or a placebo.

The V and J genes are TRBV10-3 and TRBJ1-1; 10 positions match TRBD1. CDR3 length: 17 residues. Trimming at V came to 4 bases and at J to 1 base, leaving 9 bases not matched to a gene. The germline gives CDR1 ENHRY, CDR2 SYGVKD. CDR3 loop: CAISALKWTGGNTEAFF. CDR3 DNA: TGTGCCATCAGTGCTCTGAAATGGACAGGGGGGAACACTGAAGCTTTCTTT.

The V and J genes are TRBV18 and TRBJ1-4, with D possibly matching TRBD1 (5 bases). CDR1 and CDR2 from the germline V gene are KGHSH and LQKENI. The CDR3 consists of 14 residues. V was clipped by 3 bases and J by 7 bases, with 12 bases between them. The CDR3 nucleotides read TGTGCCAGCTCACCCCTCGGGGGTACTGAAAAACTGTTTTTT. This sequence encodes CASSPLGGTEKLFF. Variable domain in full (rest from reference TRBV18 and TRBJ1-4): NAGVMQNPRHLVRRRGQEARLRCSPMKGHSHVYWYRQLPEEGLKFMVYLQKENIIDESGMPKERFSAEFPKEGPSILRIQQVVRGDSAAYFCASSPLGGTEKLFFGSGTQLSVL.

The chain is built from TRBV19 and TRBJ2-7; weak D call: TRBD2 (6 bases). The ends were cut back, 3 bases at V and 2 bases at J, with 14 bases in the middle. This CDR3 spans 15 amino acids. Germline lookup yields CDR1 LNHDA and CDR2 SQIVND (reference sequence). The CDR3 DNA follows: TGTGCCAGTAGTATTGGGGGGACGGCGACCTACGAGCAGTACTTC. It yields the protein CASSIGGTATYEQYF.